The clone carrying this T cell receptor beta chain has more than one count but fewer than ten. In the same sample, other DNA sequences code for this CDR3. Trimming removed 2 bases from V and 4 bases from J, with 7 bases in between. In germline, CDR1 is SGDLS, CDR2 YYNGEE. The CDR3 sequence is 13 residues long. This specimen comes from a study of blood T cell repertoires in COVID-19. Whole-study context: PBMCs, B-cell-depleted T cells, or T cells were the source of the cDNA or gDNA that made up the material.

In the study's own analysis: Amplifying reference gene primers gave estimates of nucleated cell counts. Profiling relied on immunoSEQ multiplex PCR, and the TCRdb table lists in-frame clones only, not all of them. The D gene and trimming were derived from the DNA, and the V and J assignments and clone size from that table. Of 230,000 or so clones in the sample, roughly 80% are singletons; the top ten hold around 5.1%. V and J are TRBV9 and TRBJ2-1; D might be TRBD1 (5 bases). Source material: peripheral blood. The clonotype was recovered from a human donor in a cohort sampled during active COVID-19. The CDR3 DNA follows: TGTGCCAGCAGCGTGACAGTGTACAATGAGCAGTTCTTC. Its translation: CASSVTVYNEQFF.